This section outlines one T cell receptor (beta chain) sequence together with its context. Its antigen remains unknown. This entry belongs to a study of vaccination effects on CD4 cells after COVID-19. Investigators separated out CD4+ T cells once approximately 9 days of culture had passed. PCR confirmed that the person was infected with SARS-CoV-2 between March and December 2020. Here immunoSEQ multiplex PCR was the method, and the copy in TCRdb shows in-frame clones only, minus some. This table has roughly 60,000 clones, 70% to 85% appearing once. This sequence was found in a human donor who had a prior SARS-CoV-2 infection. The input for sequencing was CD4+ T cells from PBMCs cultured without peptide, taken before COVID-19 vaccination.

CDR3 in amino acids: CASSSNHRGTEAFF. CDR3 nucleotides: TGCGCCAGCAGCTCTAACCACAGGGGGACTGAAGCTTTCTTT. This sequence joins TRBV5-1 and TRBJ1-1; TRBD1 matches at 8 bases. The trim removed 3 bases at V and 5 bases at J, leaving 6 bases unmatched. Per the germline V gene, CDR1 is SGHRS and CDR2 is YFSETQ. The CDR3 consists of 14 residues.